This T cell receptor (beta chain) was identified in a study of CD8+CD57+ T cells in acquired aplastic anemia. Study-level background: The sorted CD4+ and CD8+ cells yielded an average around 3 ug of DNA. Findings of the study overall: Patients and controls turned out to have around 29 CD8+ CDR3 sequences in common.

Template material for TCR beta VDJ and CDR3 profiling consisted of genomic DNA. TCRdb passed the reads through MiXCR, listing each CDR3 protein once. The sample lists some 120,000 distinct CDR3 sequences, 40% occurring once. CDR3 size: 15 residues. Germline V gene lookup returns CDR1 LNHDA and CDR2 SQIVND (reference sequence). The ends were cut back, 5 bases at V and 3 bases at J, with 16 bases in the middle. Selection for sequencing was limited to patients who had shown CD8+CD57+ cell expansion by flow cytometry. The blood sampling took place in patients who had so far received no therapy. Notes on this clonotype: Its matching antigen is unknown.

The receptor was isolated from a human donor with aplastic anemia. Sample: sorted CD4+, CD8+, or CD8+CD57+ T cells (not recorded which) from PBMCs. This chain uses TRBV19 with TRBJ1-1; D possibly corresponds to TRBD1 (5 bases). The CDR3 loop reads CASSHGGRRDTEAFF. The CDR3 DNA is TGTGCCAGTAGTCACGGGGGTCGGAGGGACACTGAAGCTTTCTTT.